This T cell receptor (beta chain) is from a study of Ad26.COV2.S vaccination and SARS-CoV-2 variants. Findings and caveats of the study: Total T cell responses were possibly underestimated by TCR breadth and depth analyses. Vaccine recipients showed a spike-specific TCR breadth that was higher than in placebo recipients.

With respect to this clone: The antigen remains undetermined.

The treatment is: approximately 18 received Ad26.COV2.S at low or high dose, single or two shots; about five received placebo; per-sample allocation not given. Collection of the samples took place on day 63 after the first injection of vaccine or placebo. Measured with immunoSEQ multiplex PCR; TCRdb has only the in-frame clones, and not every one. The sample lists fewer than 400,000 clones, around four fifths occurring once. Germline lookup yields CDR1 SGHVS and CDR2 FNYEAQ. V shed 3 bases and J 8 bases; nucleotides not matched to a gene: 23. This CDR3 has 19 residues. The gene calls are TRBV7-6 and TRBJ1-2, with TRBD1 matching over 8 bases. The material was peripheral blood, obtained in a trial of Ad26.COV2.S vaccine versus placebo. The clonotype originates from a person aged 18 to 65 who received the Ad26.COV2.S COVID-19 vaccine or a placebo. CDR3 residues: CASSLNDPLTGDPIYGYTF. The CDR3 nucleotides read TGTGCCAGCAGCTTGAACGACCCCCTGACAGGGGACCCGATCTACGGCTACACCTTC.